The clone carrying this T cell receptor beta chain was recorded at least ten times. Its antigen is not identified. TCRdb re-called the reads through MiXCR, storing one row per CDR3 protein. The data contain 40,000 to 50,000 distinct CDR3 sequences, over 9% of them singletons. This record comes from a study of type 1 regulatory T cells. At the level of the study: An in vitro protocol generated T-allo10, a Tr1-enriched, alloantigen-specific CD4 T cell product.

The CDR3 extends over 13 amino acids. V lost 3 bases and J 6 bases, leaving 9 bases between the germline ends. The TCR comes from a human donor in good health. The gene calls are TRBV12-3 or TRBV12-4 and TRBJ2-1; no clear D gene. Material for sequencing was cultured non-Tr1 T cells, either the whole culture or a sorted T cell fraction (not recorded which). CDR3 loop: CASSFAGRNEQFF. CDR3 bases: TGTGCCAGCAGTTTCGCCGGCCGCAATGAGCAGTTCTTC.